The clone carrying this T cell receptor (beta chain) has ten or more counts. The junction had 7 bases not matched to a gene; V was cut back by 0 bases and J by 0 bases. CDR1 is SGDLS and CDR2 is YYNGEE in the germline V gene. The CDR3 consists of 17 residues. The entry originates in a study of blood T cell repertoires in COVID-19. Study information: T cells, B-cell-depleted T cells, or PBMCs supplied cDNA or gDNA.

Source study methods: For nucleated cells, counts were estimated from reference gene primer amplification. Some clones are missing from TCRdb's copy, which holds only in-frame ones; the method was immunoSEQ multiplex PCR. The DNA was the basis for D and trimming; V, J and clone size are from that table. The table lists roughly 170,000 clones, around 79% of them singletons. The chain employs TRBV9 and TRBJ2-3; 7 bases are a match to TRBD2. The clonotype comes from an older woman with acute or convalescent COVID-19. The specimen sequenced was peripheral blood. The CDR3, as DNA: TGTGCCAGCAGCGTAGCTCTGGGGGGGAGTAGCACAGATACGCAGTATTTT. Translation gives CASSVALGGSSTDTQYF.